A single sample is the source of the 19 T cell receptor beta chains below, sequenced in a study of preoperative IRX-2 immunotherapy in early breast cancer. Treatment noted: preoperative locoregional IRX-2 cytokine immunotherapy. Clones were read by immunoSEQ multiplex PCR, and TCRdb kept only the in-frame ones, dropping some. The sample shows 20,000 to 30,000 clones, 75% to 80% of them seen only once. The sequenced sample was lymph node tissue, obtained before IRX-2 immunotherapy. These receptors all come from a human donor with breast cancer.

The J gene is TRBJ1-2, the V gene TRBV22-1; TRBD1 is the table's D call, not checked against the DNA. TRBV22-1 is reported as a pseudogene. CDR3 length: 12 amino acids. CDR3 residues: CASTQGAQGYTF. CDR3 coding DNA: TGTGCCAGCACTCAGGGGGCCCAGGGCTACACCTTC.

The chain uses TRBV28 and TRBJ2-5; 8 bases map to TRBD2. Losses at the gene ends were 5 bases for V and 4 bases for J; bases not matched to a gene: 3. The CDR3 sequence is 13 residues long. The germline CDR1 and CDR2 sequences are MDHEN and SYDVKM. CDR3 sequence: CASSGTRRETQYF. In DNA, the CDR3 is TGTGCCAGCAGTGGGACTAGGAGAGAGACCCAGTACTTC.

The V gene is TRBV7-1, the J gene TRBJ1-1; maybe TRBD1 (6 bases). TRBV7-1 is given ORF status, its function remaining uncertain. The CDR3 has 13 residues. Trimming took 8 bases from V and 0 from J, leaving 10 bases between them. In nucleotides, the CDR3 is TGTGCCAGCCGAGGACAGTTGAACACTGAAGCTTTCTTT. Translating it yields CASRGQLNTEAFF.

This clone showed up just a few times. V and J are TRBV11-3 and TRBJ1-6; tentatively, D is TRBD1 (6 bases). This CDR3 comprises 18 residues. Per germline, CDR1 SGHNT and CDR2 YENEEA. V was clipped by 5 bases and J by 7 bases, with 24 bases between them. The CDR3 reads CASSPRWRGPNTNSPLHF. The CDR3 bases are TGTGCCAGCAGCCCCCGGTGGCGGGGGCCCAACACGAATTCACCCCTCCACTTT.

The chain joins TRBV7-5 to TRBJ1-2; TRBD1 is the table's D call and was not checked against the DNA. TRBV7-5 is shown as a pseudogene. The CDR3 loop spans 15 amino acids. The CDR3 DNA reads TGTGCCAGCAGGATTGGGGGCAGGGGGAACTATGGCTACACCTTC. Translation: CASRIGGRGNYGYTF.

This sequence joins TRBV18 and TRBJ2-3; 7 bases are shared with TRBD1. Germline CDR1 reads KGHSH; CDR2 reads LQKENI. The CDR3 runs to 17 residues. Losses at the gene ends were 3 bases for V and 2 bases for J; bases not matched to a gene: 11. This chain's CDR3 is CASSPPDRRIFTDTQYF. In DNA form, the CDR3 reads TGTGCCAGCTCACCTCCGGACAGGCGGATTTTCACAGATACGCAGTATTTT.

This sequence joins TRBV19 and TRBJ2-3, with D perhaps TRBD2 (7 bases). Trimming took off 8 bases at V and 1 base at J, with 13 bases between the two ends. The CDR3 covers 14 residues. The germline V gene has CDR1 LNHDA and CDR2 SQIVND (reference sequence). CDR3 DNA: TGTGCCAGTGGGAGGGGGTCTGGCACAGATACGCAGTATTTT. Translating it yields CASGRGSGTDTQYF.

The CDR3 DNA follows: TGTGCCAGCAGCTTCTTTGGAGCGAACACTGAAGCTTTCTTT. This sequence encodes CASSFFGANTEAFF. This chain joins TRBV11-3 and TRBJ1-1, with D hard to call. V was clipped by 3 bases and J by 1 base, with 9 bases between them. Per germline, CDR1 SGHNT and CDR2 YENEEA. The CDR3 extends over 14 amino acids.

The chain employs TRBV19 and TRBJ1-5; 9 bases line up with TRBD1. The junction had 8 bases not matched to a gene; V was cut back by 4 bases and J by 1 base. Germline V CDR1 and CDR2: LNHDA, SQIVND (reference sequence). This CDR3 spans 17 amino acids. CDR3 DNA sequence: TGTGCCAGTAGTAGGGGGGACAGGGTGGTGAGCAATCAGCCCCAGCATTTT. Translating it yields CASSRGDRVVSNQPQHF. The whole variable domain, filled in from reference TRBV19 and TRBJ1-5, reads DGGITQSPKYLFRKEGQNVTLSCEQNLNHDAMYWYRQDPGQGLRLIYYSQIVNDFQKGDIAEGYSVSREKKESFPLTVTSAQKNPTAFYLCASSRGDRVVSNQPQHFGDGTRLSIL.

This clone occurred once. The chain is built from TRBV18 and TRBJ2-2, with D perhaps matching TRBD2 (5 bases). CDR3 length equals 14 residues. Per the germline V gene, CDR1 is KGHSH and CDR2 is LQKENI. V lost 3 bases and J 3 bases, leaving 8 bases between the germline ends. This CDR3 is CASSPGLHTGELFF. In nucleotides, the CDR3 is TGTGCCAGCTCACCCGGACTTCACACCGGGGAGCTGTTTTTT.

This clone was picked up one time. V gene TRBV7-6 combines with J gene TRBJ2-1; 8 bases fit TRBD2. Germline CDR1 and CDR2: SGHVS and FNYEAQ. The CDR3 extends over 16 amino acids. Losses at the gene ends were 5 bases for V and 2 bases for J; bases not matched to a gene: 8. CDR3 in amino acids: CASSKESGGPYNEQFF. The CDR3 nucleotides read TGTGCCAGCAGCAAGGAAAGCGGGGGCCCCTACAATGAGCAGTTCTTC.

The V and J genes are TRBV18 and TRBJ2-2, with D hard to call. The CDR3 covers 16 residues. CDR1 and CDR2 from the germline V gene are KGHSH and LQKENI. V gave up 4 bases and J gave up 0 bases, with 12 bases separating them. The DNA of the CDR3 is TGTGCCAGCTCACAAGTGGCGACCGCGAACACCGGGGAGCTGTTTTTT. It specifies CASSQVATANTGELFF.

The chain is built from TRBV11-3 and TRBJ1-1, with D possibly matching TRBD1 (6 bases). V lost 4 bases and J lost 1, with 10 bases in between. Germline lookup yields CDR1 SGHNT and CDR2 YENEEA. The CDR3 extends over 14 amino acids. The DNA for the CDR3 is TGTGCCAGCAGCTCGTTCAGGGGGAACACTGAAGCTTTCTTT. Protein product: CASSSFRGNTEAFF.

This clone showed up just a few times. V and J are TRBV11-3 and TRBJ1-1, with D unresolved. Deletions cut 5 bases from V and 1 base from J, with 11 bases between. Germline lookup yields CDR1 SGHNT and CDR2 YENEEA. The CDR3 is 14 amino acids. The CDR3 protein is CASSLPSGNTEAFF. The CDR3 DNA follows: TGTGCCAGCAGCCTCCCGTCCGGGAACACTGAAGCTTTCTTT.

The rearrangement uses TRBV5-1 and TRBJ1-4, with unresolved D. Trimming took off 2 bases at V and 2 bases at J, with 16 bases between the two ends. The CDR3 consists of 17 residues. Germline V CDR1 and CDR2: SGHRS, YFSETQ. The CDR3 loop is CASSFSPTRATNEKLFF. The CDR3 bases are TGCGCCAGCAGCTTCAGTCCTACCCGAGCTACTAATGAAAAACTGTTTTTT.

The rearrangement uses TRBV6-7 and TRBJ1-6; TRBD1 matches at 7 bases. TRBV6-7 is noted as an ORF with a role that remains uncertain. The CDR3 spans 14 residues. J gave up 6 bases and V 5 bases, and 4 bases lay outside the gene matches. CDR3 nucleotides: TGTGCCAGCAGTATGGGACAGATTAATTCACCCCTCCACTTT. As protein: CASSMGQINSPLHF.

This clone has a handful of counts. The J gene is TRBJ1-1, the V gene TRBV12-5, with D hard to call. The germline CDR1 and CDR2 sequences are LGHNT and FRNRAP. CDR3 length: 12 amino acids. In DNA form, the CDR3 reads TGTGCCAGCCGACATAAGAACACTGAAGCTTTCTTT. Its protein product is CASRHKNTEAFF. Full variable domain (rest looked up from reference TRBV12-5 and TRBJ1-1): DARVTQTPRHKVTEMGQEVTMRCQPILGHNTVFWYRQTMMQGLELLAYFRNRAPLDDSGMPKDRFSAEMPDATLATLKIQPSEPRDSAVYFCASRHKNTEAFFGQGTRLTVV.

The genes are TRBV23-1 and TRBJ1-1; D is unresolved. TRBV23-1 counts as an open reading frame of uncertain function. Trimming took off 6 bases at V and 0 bases at J, with 17 bases between the two ends. This CDR3 contains 16 residues. This CDR3 is CASSQDLRDVNTEAFF. The CDR3, as DNA: TGCGCCAGCAGCCAAGATCTTCGAGATGTGAACACTGAAGCTTTCTTT.

V is TRBV28 and J is TRBJ2-4; maybe TRBD2 (6 bases). The germline gives CDR1 MDHEN, CDR2 SYDVKM. The germline V and J ends were trimmed by 3 bases and 2 bases, with 11 bases remaining between them. This CDR3 comprises 15 residues. CDR3 in amino acids: CASSFRGIPKNIQYF. For the CDR3, the DNA is TGTGCCAGCAGTTTTCGGGGGATACCCAAAAACATTCAGTACTTC.